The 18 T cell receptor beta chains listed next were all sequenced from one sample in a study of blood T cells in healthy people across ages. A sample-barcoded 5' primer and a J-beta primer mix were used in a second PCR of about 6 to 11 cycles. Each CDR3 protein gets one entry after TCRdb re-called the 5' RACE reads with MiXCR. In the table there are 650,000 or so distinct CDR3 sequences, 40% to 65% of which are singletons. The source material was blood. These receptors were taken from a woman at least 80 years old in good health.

The CDR3 region is CASTLGFHNEQFF. CDR3 nucleotides: TGTGCCAGCACCCTCGGATTTCACAATGAGCAGTTCTTC. The J gene is TRBJ2-1, the V gene TRBV12-3 or TRBV12-4; D gene unclear. This CDR3 region has 13 residues. V dropped 7 bases and J dropped 5 bases, with 12 bases sitting between them.

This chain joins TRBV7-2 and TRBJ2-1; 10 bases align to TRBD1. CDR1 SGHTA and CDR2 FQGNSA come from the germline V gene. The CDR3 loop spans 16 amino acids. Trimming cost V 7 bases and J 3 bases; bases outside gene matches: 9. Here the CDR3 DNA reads TGTGCCAGCACCCTCACCGGGACAGGGGTCTACAATGAGCAGTTCTTC. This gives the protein CASTLTGTGVYNEQFF. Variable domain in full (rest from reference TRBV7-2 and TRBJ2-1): GAGVSQSPSNKVTEKGKDVELRCDPISGHTALYWYRQSLGQGLEFLIYFQGNSAPDKSGLPSDRFSAERTGGSVSTLTIQRTQQEDSAVYLCASTLTGTGVYNEQFFGPGTRLTVL.

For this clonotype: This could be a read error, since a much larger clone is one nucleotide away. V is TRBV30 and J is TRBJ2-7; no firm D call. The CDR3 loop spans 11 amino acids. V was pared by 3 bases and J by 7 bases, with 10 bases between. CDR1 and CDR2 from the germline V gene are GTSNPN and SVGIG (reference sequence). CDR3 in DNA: TGTGCCTGGAGCAACCTGGATGAGCAGTACTTC. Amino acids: CAWSNLDEQYF.

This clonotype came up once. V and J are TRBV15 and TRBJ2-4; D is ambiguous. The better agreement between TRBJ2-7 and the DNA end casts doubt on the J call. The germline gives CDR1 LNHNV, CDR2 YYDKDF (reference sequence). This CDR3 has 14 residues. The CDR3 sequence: CATSRTYTPYEQYF. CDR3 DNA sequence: TGTGCCACCAGCAGAACCTACACTCCCTACGAGCAGTACTTC.

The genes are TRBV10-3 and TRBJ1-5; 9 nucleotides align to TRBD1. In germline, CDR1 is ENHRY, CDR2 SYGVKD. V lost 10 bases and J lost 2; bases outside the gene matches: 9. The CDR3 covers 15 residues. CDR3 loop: CASQEDRGRNQPQHF. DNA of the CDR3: TGTGCCAGCCAGGAGGACAGGGGACGCAATCAGCCCCAGCATTTT.

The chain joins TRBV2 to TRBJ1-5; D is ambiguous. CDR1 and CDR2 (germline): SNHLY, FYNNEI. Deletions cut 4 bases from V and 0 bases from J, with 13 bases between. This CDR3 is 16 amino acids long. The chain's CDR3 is CASSGTTGISNQPQHF. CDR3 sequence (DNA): TGTGCCAGCAGTGGAACTACGGGGATTAGCAATCAGCCCCAGCATTTT.

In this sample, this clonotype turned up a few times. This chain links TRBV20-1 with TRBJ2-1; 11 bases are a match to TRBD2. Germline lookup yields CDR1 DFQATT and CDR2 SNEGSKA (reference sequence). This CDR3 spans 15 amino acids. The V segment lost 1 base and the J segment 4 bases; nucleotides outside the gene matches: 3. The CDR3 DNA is TGCAGTGCTAGAGTTACTAGCGGGGGTTACAATGAGCAGTTCTTC. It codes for CSARVTSGGYNEQFF.

Here the CDR3 DNA reads TGCGCCAGCAGTCTCCCTAGCACGGAGACCCAGTACTTC. It codes for CASSLPSTETQYF. The chain is built from TRBV5-1 and TRBJ2-5, with a possible D match to TRBD2 (5 bases). Germline V gene data show CDR1 as SGHRS and CDR2 as YFSETQ. This CDR3 comprises 13 residues. The V gene lost 5 bases and the J gene lost 5 bases, with 13 bases spanning the gap.

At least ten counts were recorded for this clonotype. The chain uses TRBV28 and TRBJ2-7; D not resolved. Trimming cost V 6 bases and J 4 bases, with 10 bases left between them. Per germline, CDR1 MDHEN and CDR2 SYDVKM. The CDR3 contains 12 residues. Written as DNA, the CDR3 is TGTGCCAGCAGCTTGTCCCTTTACGAGCAGTACTTC. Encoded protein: CASSLSLYEQYF.

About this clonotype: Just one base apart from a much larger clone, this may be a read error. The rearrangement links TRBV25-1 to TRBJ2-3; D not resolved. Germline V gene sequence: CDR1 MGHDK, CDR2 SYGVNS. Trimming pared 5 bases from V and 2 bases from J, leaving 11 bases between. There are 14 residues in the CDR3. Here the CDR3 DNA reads TGTGCCAGCAGTAAATCCGCTTTCACAGATACGCAGTATTTT. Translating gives CASSKSAFTDTQYF.

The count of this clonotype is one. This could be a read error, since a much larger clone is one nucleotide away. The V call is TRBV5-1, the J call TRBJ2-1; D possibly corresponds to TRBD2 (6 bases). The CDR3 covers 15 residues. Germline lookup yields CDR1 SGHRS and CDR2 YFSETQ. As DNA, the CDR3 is TGCGCCAGCAGCTTGATGGGGGGTGGCTACAATGAGCAGTTATTC. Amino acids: CASSLMGGGYNEQLF.

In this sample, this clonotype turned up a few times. The CDR3 loop is CATSDLIWGQETQYF. The DNA of the CDR3 is TGTGCCACCAGTGATTTAATTTGGGGACAAGAGACCCAGTACTTC. The rearrangement joins TRBV24-1 to TRBJ2-4; D not resolved. The J call is doubtful: the DNA matches TRBJ2-5 better. CDR3 length: 15 residues. The germline gives CDR1 KGHDR, CDR2 SFDVKD.

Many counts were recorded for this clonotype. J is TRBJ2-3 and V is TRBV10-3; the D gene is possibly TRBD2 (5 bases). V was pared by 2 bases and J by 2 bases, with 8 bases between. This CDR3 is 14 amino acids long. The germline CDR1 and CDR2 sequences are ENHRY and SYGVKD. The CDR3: CAISEGLSTDTQYF. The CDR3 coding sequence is TGTGCCATCAGTGAGGGACTTTCCACAGATACGCAGTATTTT.

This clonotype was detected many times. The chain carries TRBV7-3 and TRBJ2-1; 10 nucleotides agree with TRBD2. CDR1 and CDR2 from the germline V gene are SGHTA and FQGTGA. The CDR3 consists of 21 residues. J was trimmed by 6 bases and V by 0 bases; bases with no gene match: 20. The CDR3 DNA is TGTGCCAGCAGCTTAACGAGCTCGACCTTAGCGGGAGGATCCTGGGGCAATGAGCAGTTCTTC. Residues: CASSLTSSTLAGGSWGNEQFF.

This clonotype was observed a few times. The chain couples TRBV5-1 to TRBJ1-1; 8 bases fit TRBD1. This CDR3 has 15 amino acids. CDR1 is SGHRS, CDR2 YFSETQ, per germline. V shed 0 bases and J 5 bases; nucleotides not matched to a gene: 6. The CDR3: CASSLVGQGDTEAFF. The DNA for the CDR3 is TGCGCCAGCAGCTTGGTTGGACAGGGCGATACTGAAGCTTTCTTT.

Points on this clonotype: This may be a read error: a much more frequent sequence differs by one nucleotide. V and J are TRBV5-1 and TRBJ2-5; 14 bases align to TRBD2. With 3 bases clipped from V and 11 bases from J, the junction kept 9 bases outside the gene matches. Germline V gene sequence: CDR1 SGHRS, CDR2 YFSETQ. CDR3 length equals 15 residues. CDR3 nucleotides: TGCGCCAGCAGCTACGGGACTAGCGGGGGCAATGAGCAGTACTTC. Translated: CASSYGTSGGNEQYF.

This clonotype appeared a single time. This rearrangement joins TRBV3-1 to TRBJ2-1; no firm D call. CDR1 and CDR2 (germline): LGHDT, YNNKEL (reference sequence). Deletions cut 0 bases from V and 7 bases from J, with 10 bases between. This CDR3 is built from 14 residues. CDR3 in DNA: TGTGCCAGCAGCCAAGACGTCCAGGATAATGAGCAGTTCTTC. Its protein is CASSQDVQDNEQFF.

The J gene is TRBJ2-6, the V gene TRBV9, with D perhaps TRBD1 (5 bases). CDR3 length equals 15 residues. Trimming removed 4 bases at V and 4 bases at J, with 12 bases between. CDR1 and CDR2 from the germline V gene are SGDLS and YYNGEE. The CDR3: CASSPLGVGANVLTF. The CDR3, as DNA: TGTGCCAGCAGCCCCCTAGGGGTCGGGGCCAACGTCCTGACTTTC. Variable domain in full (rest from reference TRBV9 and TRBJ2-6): DSGVTQTPKHLITATGQRVTLRCSPRSGDLSVYWYQQSLDQGLQFLIQYYNGEERAKGNILERFSAQQFPDLHSELNLSSLELGDSALYFCASSPLGVGANVLTFGAGSRLTVL.